The sequence of this TCR beta chain was determined in a study of cytomegalovirus exposure and HLA in healthy donors. There are a few counts of this clone. Antigen specificity is unknown. A multiplex PCR was run with 60 Vbeta primers and 13 Jbeta primers. Data came from immunoSEQ multiplex PCR; TCRdb stores just in-frame clones and leaves some out. The table has 150,000 to 200,000 clones, 65% to 70% seen once. With 5 bases clipped from V and 8 bases from J, the junction kept 4 bases outside the gene matches. Looked up from germline, CDR1 is GTSNPN and CDR2 is SVGIG (reference sequence). The CDR3 spans 11 residues. Whole-study findings and limits: Reports state that TCR beta sequences accurately predicted most subjects' HLA-A and HLA-B alleles. Cytomegalovirus-associated status was assigned to fewer than 200 TCR beta chains.

V gene TRBV30 combines with J gene TRBJ1-2; 8 bases agree with TRBD1. Material: PBMCs. The clonotype was recovered from a young woman in good health and CMV-seropositive. The CDR3 sequence is CAWGQGRGYTF. In DNA, the CDR3 is TGTGCCTGGGGACAGGGAAGAGGCTACACCTTC.